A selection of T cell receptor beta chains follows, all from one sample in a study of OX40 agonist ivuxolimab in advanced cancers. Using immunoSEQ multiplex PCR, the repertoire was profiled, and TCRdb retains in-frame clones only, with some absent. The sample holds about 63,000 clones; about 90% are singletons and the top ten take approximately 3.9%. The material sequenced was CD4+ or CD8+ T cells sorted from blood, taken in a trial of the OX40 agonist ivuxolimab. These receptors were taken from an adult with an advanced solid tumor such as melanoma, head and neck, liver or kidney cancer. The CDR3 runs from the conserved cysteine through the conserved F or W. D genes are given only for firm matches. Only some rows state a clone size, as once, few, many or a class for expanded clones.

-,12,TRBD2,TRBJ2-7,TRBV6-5,TGTGCCAGCAGATCGGGGGGGGATGAGCAGTACTTC,CASRSGGDEQYF
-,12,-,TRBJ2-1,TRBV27,TGTGCCAGCAGTTTGGCTAGCAATGAGCAGTTCTTC,CASSLASNEQFF
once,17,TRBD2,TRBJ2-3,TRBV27,TGTGCCAGCAGTTTTAACCCAGGGCTAGCGGGAGGAGATACGCAGTATTTT,CASSFNPGLAGGDTQYF
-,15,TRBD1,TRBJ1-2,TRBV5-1,TGCGCCAGCAGCCCGACGGTGCAGGGGGCGATTGGCTACACCTTC,CASSPTVQGAIGYTF
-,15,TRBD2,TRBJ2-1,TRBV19,TGTGCCAGTAATTTCCGGGACTATCCCTACAATGAGCAGTTCTTC,CASNFRDYPYNEQFF
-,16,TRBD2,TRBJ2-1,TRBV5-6,TGTGCCAGCAGCTCAACTAGCGGGAGCTCCTACAATGAGCAGTTCTTC,CASSSTSGSSYNEQFF
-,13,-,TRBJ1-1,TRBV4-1,TGCGCCAGCAGCCAAGTCTCCAGGGTCCCTGCTTTCTTT,CASSQVSRVPAFF
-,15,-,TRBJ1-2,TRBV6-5,TGTGCCAGCAGTTACTCGAGTGGCAGGAACTATGGCTACACCTTC,CASSYSSGRNYGYTF
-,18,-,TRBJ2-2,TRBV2,TGTGCCAGCACCCCGCCGTTCCTAAACGCCGGGAACACCGGGGAGCTGTTTTTT,CASTPPFLNAGNTGELFF
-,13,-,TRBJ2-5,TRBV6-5,TGTGCCAGCATTCCCCGGGGCAGGCAGACCCAGTACTTC,CASIPRGRQTQYF
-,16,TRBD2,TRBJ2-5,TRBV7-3,TGTGCCAGCAGCTTATATGGCGGGAGGGCCCAAGAGACCCAGTACTTC,CASSLYGGRAQETQYF
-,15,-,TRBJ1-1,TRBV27,TGTGCCAGCAGTCTGGACGCCGCCATGAACACTGAAGCTTTCTTT,CASSLDAAMNTEAFF
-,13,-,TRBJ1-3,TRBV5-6,TGTGCTACCGGCGGGGGCTCTGGAAACACCATATATTTT,CATGGGSGNTIYF
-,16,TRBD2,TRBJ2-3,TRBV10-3,TGTGCCATCAGTGAGAGTGGTAGCGGGATGCGGGATACGCAGTATTTT,CAISESGSGMRDTQYF
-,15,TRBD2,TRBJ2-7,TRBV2,TGTGCCAGCAGTGTTGGTAGCGGGAGGGCCTACGAGCAGTACTTC,CASSVGSGRAYEQYF
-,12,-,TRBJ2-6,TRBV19,TGTGCCAGTAACTCTGGGGCCAACGTCCTGACTTTC,CASNSGANVLTF
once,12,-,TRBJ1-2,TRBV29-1,TGCAGCGTGAGGCTAGCTAACTATGGCTACACCTTC,CSVRLANYGYTF
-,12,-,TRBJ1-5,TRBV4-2,TGTGCCATCGGTGACAGCAATCAGCCCCAGCATTTT,CAIGDSNQPQHF
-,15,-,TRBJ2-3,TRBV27,TGTGCCAGCAGTTTAGCGGGACTTCACACAGATACGCAGTATTTT,CASSLAGLHTDTQYF
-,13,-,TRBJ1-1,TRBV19,TGTGCCAGTAGTATTGGGGCGAACACTGAAGCTTTCTTT,CASSIGANTEAFF
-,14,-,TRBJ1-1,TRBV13,TGTGCCAGCAGCATACCACAGGGGAACACTGAAGCTTTCTTT,CASSIPQGNTEAFF
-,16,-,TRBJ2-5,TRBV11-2,TGTGCCAGCAGCTTATTTCCGTCCCCGATGGGGGAGACCCAGTACTTC,CASSLFPSPMGETQYF
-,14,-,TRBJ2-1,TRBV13,TGTGCCAGCAGCTTCTGGGTTGACGGAAATGAGCAGTTCTTC,CASSFWVDGNEQFF
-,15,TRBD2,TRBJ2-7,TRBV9,TGTGCCAGCAGCGAAATAGGACTAGCGGGTGACGAGCAGTACTTC,CASSEIGLAGDEQYF
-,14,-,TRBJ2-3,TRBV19,TGTGCCAGTAGTATAGTGAGGGGCACAGATACGCAGTATTTT,CASSIVRGTDTQYF
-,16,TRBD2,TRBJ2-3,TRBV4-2,TGTGCCAGCAGCCAAGAGATTCTAGCGGGAACAGATACGCAGTATTTT,CASSQEILAGTDTQYF
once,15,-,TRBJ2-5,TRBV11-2,TGTGCCAGCAGCTTAGGGGACCCTTCGGGAGAGACCCAGTACTTC,CASSLGDPSGETQYF
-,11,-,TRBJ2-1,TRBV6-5,TGTGCCAGCAGTTCGGCAGGGTCGGAGTTCTTC,CASSSAGSEFF
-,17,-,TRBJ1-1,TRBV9,TGTGCCAGCAGCGTAACCCCTAGCCTTAGCTTGAACACTGAAGCTTTCTTT,CASSVTPSLSLNTEAFF
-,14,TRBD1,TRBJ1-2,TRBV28,TGTGCCAGCAGCAACCCGGGACAGGGTAATGGCTACACCTTC,CASSNPGQGNGYTF
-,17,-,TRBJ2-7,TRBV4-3,TGCGCCAGCAGCCAAGATCCCCCTCTCCAGTCCCACTACGAGCAGTACTTC,CASSQDPPLQSHYEQYF
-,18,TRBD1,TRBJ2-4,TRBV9,TGTGCCAGCAGCGCAGTGGGCGGGGACAGGACTGATAGGAACATTCAGTACTTC,CASSAVGGDRTDRNIQYF
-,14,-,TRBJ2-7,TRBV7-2,TGTGCCAGCAGCTTTTGGGACGGGAGCTACGAGCAGTACTTC,CASSFWDGSYEQYF
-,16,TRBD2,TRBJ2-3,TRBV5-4,TGTGCCAGCAGCGGGACTAGCGCCGTTCCTTCAGATACGCAGTATTTT,CASSGTSAVPSDTQYF
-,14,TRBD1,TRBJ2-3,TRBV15,TGTGCCACCAGCGACAGGGAAAACACAGATACGCAGTATTTT,CATSDRENTDTQYF
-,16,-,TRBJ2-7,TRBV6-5,TGTGCCAGCAGTTACTCGACCGGGGGGCGCTTCTTTGAGCAGTACTTC,CASSYSTGGRFFEQYF
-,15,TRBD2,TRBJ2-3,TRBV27,TGTGCCAGCACCGCGGGACTAGATGTCCCAGATACGCAGTATTTT,CASTAGLDVPDTQYF
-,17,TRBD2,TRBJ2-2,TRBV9,TGTGCCAGCAGCGTAGAGACTAGCGGCCGTAACACCGGGGAGCTGTTTTTT,CASSVETSGRNTGELFF
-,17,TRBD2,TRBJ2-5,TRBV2,TGTGCCAGCAGTTCCGGGACTAGCGGGGGACCCCTGGAGACCCAGTACTTC,CASSSGTSGGPLETQYF
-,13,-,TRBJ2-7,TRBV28,TGTGCCAGCAGTTACCTAAGAGGCTACGAGCAGTACTTC,CASSYLRGYEQYF
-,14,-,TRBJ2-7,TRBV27,TGTGCCAGCAGTTTATACCCTACAGGGTCCGAGCAGTACTTC,CASSLYPTGSEQYF
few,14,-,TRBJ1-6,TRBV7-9,TGTGCCAGCAGCGACACAGGGCTTAATTCACCCCTCCACTTT,CASSDTGLNSPLHF
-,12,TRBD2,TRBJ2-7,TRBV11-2,TGTGCCAGCAGCCCAGGGACTACCGAGCAGTACTTC,CASSPGTTEQYF
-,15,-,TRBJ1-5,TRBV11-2,TGTGCCAGCAGCTTATACGGCAATAGCAATCAGCCCCAGCATTTT,CASSLYGNSNQPQHF
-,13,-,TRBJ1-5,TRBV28,TGTGCCAGCCGTGGGGAACTTTATCAGCCCCAGCATTTT,CASRGELYQPQHF
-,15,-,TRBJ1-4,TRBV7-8,TGTGCCAGCAGCCCCCTAGCGAGTCTGGGTGAAAAACTGTTTTTT,CASSPLASLGEKLFF
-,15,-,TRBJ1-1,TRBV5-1,TGCGCCAGCAGGAGGCTCCCACAGGGTGGCACTGAAGCTTTCTTT,CASRRLPQGGTEAFF
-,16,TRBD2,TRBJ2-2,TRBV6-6,TGTGCCAGCAGTCCGCTAGCGGGGATGAACACCGGGGAGCTGTTTTTT,CASSPLAGMNTGELFF
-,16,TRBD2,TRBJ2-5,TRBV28,TGTGCCAGCAGTTTACTAGCGGGAGGCGGTGGGGAGACCCAGTACTTC,CASSLLAGGGGETQYF
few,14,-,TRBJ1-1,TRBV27,TGTGCCAGCAGTATATCAAGAGGACCCACTGAAGCTTTCTTT,CASSISRGPTEAFF
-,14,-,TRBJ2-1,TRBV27,TGTGCCAGCAGTTTCCGGGGGACCTACAATGAGCAGTTCTTC,CASSFRGTYNEQFF
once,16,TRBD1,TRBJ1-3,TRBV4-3,TGCGCCAGCAGCCAAGATGGGACAGGGGCTGGAAACACCATATATTTT,CASSQDGTGAGNTIYF
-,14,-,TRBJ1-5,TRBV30,TGTGCCTGGAGTGTACTTAACAGTGGGTCGACCCAGCATTTT,CAWSVLNSGSTQHF
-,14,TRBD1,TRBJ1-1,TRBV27,TGTGCCAGCAGTTCAGGGGGCGCGGGCACTGAAGCTTTCTTT,CASSSGGAGTEAFF
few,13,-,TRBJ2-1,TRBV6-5,TGTGCCAGCAGTTCGAGTCCCCTAGACGAGCAGTTCTTC,CASSSSPLDEQFF
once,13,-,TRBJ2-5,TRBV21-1,TGTGCCAGCAGCACTGGCAGTCAAGAGACCCAGTACTTC,CASSTGSQETQYF
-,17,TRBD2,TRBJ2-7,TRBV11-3,TGTGCCAGCAGCCTGACTAGCGGGAGGCACTCAACCTACGAGCAGTACTTC,CASSLTSGRHSTYEQYF
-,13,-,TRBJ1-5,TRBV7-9,TGTGCCAGCAGCCCGAGCGAGGGCACTCCCCAGCATTTT,CASSPSEGTPQHF
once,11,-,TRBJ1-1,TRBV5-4,TGTGCCAGCAGCGCTGGCCCGAACGCTTTCTTT,CASSAGPNAFF
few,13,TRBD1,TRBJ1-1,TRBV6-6,TGTGCCAGCAGACAACACAGGGGCACTGAAGCTTTCTTT,CASRQHRGTEAFF